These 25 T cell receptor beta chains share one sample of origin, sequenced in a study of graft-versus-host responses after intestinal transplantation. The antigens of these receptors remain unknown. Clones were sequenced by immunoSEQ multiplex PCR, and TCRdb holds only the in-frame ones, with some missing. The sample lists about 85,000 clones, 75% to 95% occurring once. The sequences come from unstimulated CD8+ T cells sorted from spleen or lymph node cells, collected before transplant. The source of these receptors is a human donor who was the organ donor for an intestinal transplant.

CDR3 nucleotides: TGTGCCAGCAGGTGGCCAGGTAGAACCGGGGAGCTGTTTTTT. Translation gives CASRWPGRTGELFF. The rearrangement joins TRBV5-5 to TRBJ2-2; D remains ambiguous. The CDR3 consists of 14 residues. CDR1 is SGHKS, CDR2 YYEKEE, per germline (reference sequence). Between the trimmed V and J ends, which lost 5 bases and 5 bases, there was a span of 13 bases.

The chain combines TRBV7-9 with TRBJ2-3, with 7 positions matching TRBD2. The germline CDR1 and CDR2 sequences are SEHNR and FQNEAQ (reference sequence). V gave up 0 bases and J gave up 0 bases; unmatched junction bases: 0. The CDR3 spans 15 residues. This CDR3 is CASSLATSSTDTQYF. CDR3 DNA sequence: TGTGCCAGCAGCTTAGCGACTAGCAGCACAGATACGCAGTATTTT.

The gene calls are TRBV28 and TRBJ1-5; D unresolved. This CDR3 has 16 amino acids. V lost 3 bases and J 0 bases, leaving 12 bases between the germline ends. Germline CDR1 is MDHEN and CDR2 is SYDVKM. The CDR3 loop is CASSFRGMSSNQPQHF. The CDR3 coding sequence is TGTGCCAGCAGTTTTCGGGGTATGTCTAGCAATCAGCCCCAGCATTTT.

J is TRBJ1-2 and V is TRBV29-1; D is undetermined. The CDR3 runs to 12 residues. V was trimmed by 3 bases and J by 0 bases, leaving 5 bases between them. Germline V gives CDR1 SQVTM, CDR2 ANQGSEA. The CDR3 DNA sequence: TGCAGCGTTGACAGGACTAACTATGGCTACACCTTC. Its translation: CSVDRTNYGYTF.

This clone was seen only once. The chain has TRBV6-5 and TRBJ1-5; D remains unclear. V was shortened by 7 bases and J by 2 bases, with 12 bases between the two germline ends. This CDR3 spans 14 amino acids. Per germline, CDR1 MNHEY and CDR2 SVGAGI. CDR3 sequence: CASTYSGGNQPQHF. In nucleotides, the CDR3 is TGTGCCAGCACCTATAGTGGGGGCAATCAGCCCCAGCATTTT.

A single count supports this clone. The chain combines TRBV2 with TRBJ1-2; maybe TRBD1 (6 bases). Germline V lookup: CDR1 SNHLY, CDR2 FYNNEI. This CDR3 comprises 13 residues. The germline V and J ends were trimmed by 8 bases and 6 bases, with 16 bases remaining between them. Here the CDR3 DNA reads TGTGCCAGCCGGCGTAGGGGGGAAAATGGCTACACCTTC. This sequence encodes CASRRRGENGYTF.

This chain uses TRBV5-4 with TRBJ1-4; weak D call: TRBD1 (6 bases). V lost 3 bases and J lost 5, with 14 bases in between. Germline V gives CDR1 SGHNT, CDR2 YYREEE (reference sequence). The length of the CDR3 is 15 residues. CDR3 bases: TGTGCCAGCAGCTCGACAGGTGCTAGAAATGAAAAACTGTTTTTT. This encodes CASSSTGARNEKLFF. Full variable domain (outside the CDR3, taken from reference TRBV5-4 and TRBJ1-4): ETGVTQSPTHLIKTRGQQVTLRCSSQSGHNTVSWYQQALGQGPQFIFQYYREEENGRGNFPPRFSGLQFPNYSSELNVNALELDDSALYLCASSSTGARNEKLFFGSGTQLSVL.

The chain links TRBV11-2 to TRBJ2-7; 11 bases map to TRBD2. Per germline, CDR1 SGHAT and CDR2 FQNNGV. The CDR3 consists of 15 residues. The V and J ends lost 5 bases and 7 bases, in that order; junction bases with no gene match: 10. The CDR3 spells CASSSSGRAPGEQYF. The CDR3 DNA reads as TGTGCCAGCAGCAGTAGCGGGAGGGCCCCGGGGGAGCAGTACTTC.

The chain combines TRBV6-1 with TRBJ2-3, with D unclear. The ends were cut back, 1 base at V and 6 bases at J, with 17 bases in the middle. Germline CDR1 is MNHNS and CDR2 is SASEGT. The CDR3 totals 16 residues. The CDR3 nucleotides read TGTGCCAGCAGTGAAGAGGGAATCCTCCGTGTCGATACGCAGTATTTT. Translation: CASSEEGILRVDTQYF.

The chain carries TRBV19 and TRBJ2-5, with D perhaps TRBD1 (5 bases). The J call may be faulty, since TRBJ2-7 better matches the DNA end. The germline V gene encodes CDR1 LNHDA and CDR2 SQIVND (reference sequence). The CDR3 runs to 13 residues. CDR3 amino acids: CASSFDSSYEQYF. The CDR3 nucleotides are TGTGCCAGTAGTTTCGACAGCTCCTACGAGCAGTACTTC.

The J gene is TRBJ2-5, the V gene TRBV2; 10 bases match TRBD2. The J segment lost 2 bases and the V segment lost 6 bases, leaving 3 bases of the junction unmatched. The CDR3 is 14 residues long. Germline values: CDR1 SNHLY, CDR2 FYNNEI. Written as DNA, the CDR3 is TGTGCCAGCAGGAAGACTAGCGGGCAAGAGACCCAGTACTTC. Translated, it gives CASRKTSGQETQYF.

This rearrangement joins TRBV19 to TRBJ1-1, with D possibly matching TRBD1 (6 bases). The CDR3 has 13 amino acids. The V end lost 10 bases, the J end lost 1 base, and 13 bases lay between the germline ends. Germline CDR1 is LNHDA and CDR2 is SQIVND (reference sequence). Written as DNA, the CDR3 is TGTGCCACTCGGAGGGGGGGGAACACTGAAGCTTTCTTT. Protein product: CATRRGGNTEAFF.

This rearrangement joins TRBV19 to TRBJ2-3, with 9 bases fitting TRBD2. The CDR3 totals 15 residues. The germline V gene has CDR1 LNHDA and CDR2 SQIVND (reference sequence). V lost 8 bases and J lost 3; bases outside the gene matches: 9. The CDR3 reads CASGGAGGPTDTQYF. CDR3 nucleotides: TGTGCCAGTGGAGGGGCGGGAGGGCCTACAGATACGCAGTATTTT.

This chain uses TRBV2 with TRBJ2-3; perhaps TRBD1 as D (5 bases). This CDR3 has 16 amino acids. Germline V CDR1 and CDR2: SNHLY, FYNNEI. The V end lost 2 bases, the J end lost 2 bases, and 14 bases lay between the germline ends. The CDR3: CASSEPVGLVTDTQYF. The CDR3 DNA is TGTGCCAGCAGTGAACCGGTGGGGCTAGTCACAGATACGCAGTATTTT.

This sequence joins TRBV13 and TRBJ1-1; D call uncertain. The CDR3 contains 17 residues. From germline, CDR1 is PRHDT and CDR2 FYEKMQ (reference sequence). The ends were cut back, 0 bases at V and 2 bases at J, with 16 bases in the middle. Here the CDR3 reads CASSLGVRWSHNTEAFF. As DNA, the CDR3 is TGTGCCAGCAGCTTAGGAGTCCGGTGGAGTCATAACACTGAAGCTTTCTTT.

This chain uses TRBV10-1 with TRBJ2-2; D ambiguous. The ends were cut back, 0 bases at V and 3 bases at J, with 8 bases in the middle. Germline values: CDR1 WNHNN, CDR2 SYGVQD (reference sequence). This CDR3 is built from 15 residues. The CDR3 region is CASSESRRDTGELFF. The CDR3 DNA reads TGCGCCAGCAGTGAGTCCCGCAGAGACACCGGGGAGCTGTTTTTT.

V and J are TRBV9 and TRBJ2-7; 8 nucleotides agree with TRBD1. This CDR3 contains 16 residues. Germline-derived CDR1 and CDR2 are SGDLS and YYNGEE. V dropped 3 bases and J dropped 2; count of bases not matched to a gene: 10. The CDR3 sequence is CASSGDLTGEPYEQYF. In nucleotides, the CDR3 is TGTGCCAGCAGCGGAGACCTGACAGGGGAACCCTACGAGCAGTACTTC. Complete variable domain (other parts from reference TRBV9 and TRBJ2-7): DSGVTQTPKHLITATGQRVTLRCSPRSGDLSVYWYQQSLDQGLQFLIQYYNGEERAKGNILERFSAQQFPDLHSELNLSSLELGDSALYFCASSGDLTGEPYEQYFGPGTRLTVT.

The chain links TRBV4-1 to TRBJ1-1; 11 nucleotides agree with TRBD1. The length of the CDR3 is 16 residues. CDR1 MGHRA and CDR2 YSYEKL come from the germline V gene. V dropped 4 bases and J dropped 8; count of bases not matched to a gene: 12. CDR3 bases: TGCGCCAGCAGCCCTAGGACAGGGGGCTTTATCAACGAAGCTTTCTTT. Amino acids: CASSPRTGGFINEAFF.

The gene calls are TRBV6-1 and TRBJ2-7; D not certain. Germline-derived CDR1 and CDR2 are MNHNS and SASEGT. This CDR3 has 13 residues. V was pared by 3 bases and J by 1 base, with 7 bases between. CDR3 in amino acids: CASSDSESYEQYF. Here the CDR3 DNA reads TGTGCCAGCAGTGATTCGGAGTCCTACGAGCAGTACTTC.

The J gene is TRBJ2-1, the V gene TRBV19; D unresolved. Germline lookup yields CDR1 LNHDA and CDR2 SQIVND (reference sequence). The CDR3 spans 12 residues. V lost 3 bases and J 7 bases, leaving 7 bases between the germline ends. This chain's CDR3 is CASSMRPNEQFF. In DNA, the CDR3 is TGTGCCAGTAGTATGAGACCTAATGAGCAGTTCTTC. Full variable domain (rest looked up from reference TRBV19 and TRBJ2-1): DGGITQSPKYLFRKEGQNVTLSCEQNLNHDAMYWYRQDPGQGLRLIYYSQIVNDFQKGDIAEGYSVSREKKESFPLTVTSAQKNPTAFYLCASSMRPNEQFFGPGTRLTVL.

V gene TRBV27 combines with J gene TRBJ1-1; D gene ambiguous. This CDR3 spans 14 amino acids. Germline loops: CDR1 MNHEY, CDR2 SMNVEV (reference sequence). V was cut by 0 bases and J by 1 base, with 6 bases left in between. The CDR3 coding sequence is TGTGCCAGCAGTTTATCGCTCGGGAACACTGAAGCTTTCTTT. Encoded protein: CASSLSLGNTEAFF.

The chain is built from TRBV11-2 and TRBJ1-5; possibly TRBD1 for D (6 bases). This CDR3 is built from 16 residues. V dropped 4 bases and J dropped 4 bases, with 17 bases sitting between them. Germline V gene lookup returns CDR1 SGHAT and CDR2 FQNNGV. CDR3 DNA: TGTGCCAGCAGCTCCCTAGGGCCAGGGGTGAATCAGCCCCAGCATTTT. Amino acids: CASSSLGPGVNQPQHF. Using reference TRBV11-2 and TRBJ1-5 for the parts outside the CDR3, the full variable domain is EAGVAQSPRYKIIEKRQSVAFWCNPISGHATLYWYQQILGQGPKLLIQFQNNGVVDDSQLPKDRFSAERLKGVDSTLKIQPAKLEDSAVYLCASSSLGPGVNQPQHFGDGTRLSIL.

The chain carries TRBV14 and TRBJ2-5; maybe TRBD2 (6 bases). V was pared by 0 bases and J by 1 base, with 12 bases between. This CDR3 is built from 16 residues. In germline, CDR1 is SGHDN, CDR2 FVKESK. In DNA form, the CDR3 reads TGTGCCAGCAGCCAAGATTGGGGGAGGCTCCAAGAGACCCAGTACTTC. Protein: CASSQDWGRLQETQYF.

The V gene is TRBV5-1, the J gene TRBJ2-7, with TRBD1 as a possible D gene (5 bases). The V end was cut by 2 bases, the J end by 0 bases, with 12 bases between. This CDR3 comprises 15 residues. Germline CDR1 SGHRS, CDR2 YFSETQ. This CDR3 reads CASSFVPGPSYEQYF. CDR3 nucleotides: TGCGCCAGCAGCTTCGTCCCAGGGCCCTCCTACGAGCAGTACTTC.

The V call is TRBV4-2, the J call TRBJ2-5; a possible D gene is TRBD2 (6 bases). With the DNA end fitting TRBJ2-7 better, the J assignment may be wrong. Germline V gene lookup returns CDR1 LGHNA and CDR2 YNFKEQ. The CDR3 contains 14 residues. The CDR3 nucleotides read TGTGCCAGCAGGTACCTAGGGGAGGCTGGCGAGCAGTACTTC. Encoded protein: CASRYLGEAGEQYF.